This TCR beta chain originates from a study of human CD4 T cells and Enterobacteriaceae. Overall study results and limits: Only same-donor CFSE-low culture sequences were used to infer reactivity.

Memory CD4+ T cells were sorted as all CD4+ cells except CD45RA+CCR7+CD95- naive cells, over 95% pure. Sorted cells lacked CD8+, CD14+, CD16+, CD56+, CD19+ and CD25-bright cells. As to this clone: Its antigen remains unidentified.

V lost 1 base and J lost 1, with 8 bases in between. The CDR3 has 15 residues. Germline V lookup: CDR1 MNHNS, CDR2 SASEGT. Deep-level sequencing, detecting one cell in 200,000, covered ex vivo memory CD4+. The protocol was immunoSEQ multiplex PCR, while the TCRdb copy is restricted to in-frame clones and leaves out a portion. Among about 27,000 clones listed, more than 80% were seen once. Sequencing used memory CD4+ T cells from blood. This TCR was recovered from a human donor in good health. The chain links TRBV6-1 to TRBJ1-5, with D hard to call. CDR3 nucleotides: TGTGCCAGCAGTGAAGGACACAGAAGCAATCAGCCCCAGCATTTT. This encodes CASSEGHRSNQPQHF.